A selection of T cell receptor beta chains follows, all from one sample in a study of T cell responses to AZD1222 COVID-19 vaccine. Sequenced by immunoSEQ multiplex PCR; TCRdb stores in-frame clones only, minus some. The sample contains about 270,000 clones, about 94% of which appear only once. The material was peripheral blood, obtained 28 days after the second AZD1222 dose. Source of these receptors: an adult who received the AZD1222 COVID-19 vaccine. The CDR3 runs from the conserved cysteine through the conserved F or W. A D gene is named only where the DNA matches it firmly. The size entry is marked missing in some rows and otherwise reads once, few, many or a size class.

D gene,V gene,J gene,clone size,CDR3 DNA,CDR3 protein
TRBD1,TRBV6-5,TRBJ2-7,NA,TGTGCCAGCAGTTCTCCCCGACAGGGGATCTTTGAGCAGTACTTC,CASSSPRQGIFEQYF
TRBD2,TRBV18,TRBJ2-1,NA,TGTGCCAGCTCACCACCGATGGGGGCGGGGGGCACCTACAATGAGCAGTTCTTC,CASSPPMGAGGTYNEQFF
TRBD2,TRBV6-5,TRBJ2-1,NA,TGTGCCAGCAGACTAGCGGGGAGCTCCTACAATGAGCAGTTCTTC,CASRLAGSSYNEQFF
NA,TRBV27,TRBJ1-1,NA,TGTGCCAGCAGTCGGGGGGACCTGGGGGTCACTGAAGCTTTCTTT,CASSRGDLGVTEAFF
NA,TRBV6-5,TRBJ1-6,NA,TGTGCCAGCAGCGTCACAGGAAAAGCAAATTCACCCCTCCACTTT,CASSVTGKANSPLHF
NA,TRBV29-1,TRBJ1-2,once,TGCAGCGTCGTAACAGGGCCCTATGGCTACACCTTC,CSVVTGPYGYTF
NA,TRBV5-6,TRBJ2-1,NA,TGTGCCAGCAGCTTGCCCGCTGACAATGAGCAGTTCTTC,CASSLPADNEQFF
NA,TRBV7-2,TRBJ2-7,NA,TGTGCCAGCAGCTTAGGCCGGGACACCAACTCCTACGAGCAGTACTTC,CASSLGRDTNSYEQYF
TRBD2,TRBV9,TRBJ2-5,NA,TGTGCCAGCAGCGTAGGTCCTAGCGGGGTATCGACAGAGACCCAGTACTTC,CASSVGPSGVSTETQYF
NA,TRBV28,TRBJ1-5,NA,TGTGCCAGCAGCCCAGTACGGCGGGGTAATCAGCCCCAGCATTTT,CASSPVRRGNQPQHF
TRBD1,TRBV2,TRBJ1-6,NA,TGTGCCAGCAGTGGGACAGGGGGCAGTAATTCACCCCTCCACTTT,CASSGTGGSNSPLHF
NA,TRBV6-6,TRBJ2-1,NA,TGTGCCAGCAGTTACGGGGGAGGAGGGGGCAATGAGCAGTTCTTC,CASSYGGGGGNEQFF
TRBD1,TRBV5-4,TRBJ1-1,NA,TGTGCCAGCAGCTTCGGAGGGCAGGGGGGGACTGAAGCTTTCTTT,CASSFGGQGGTEAFF
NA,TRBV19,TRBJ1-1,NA,TGTGCCAGTGAATATGGGGGTACGGGCACTGAAGCTTTCTTT,CASEYGGTGTEAFF
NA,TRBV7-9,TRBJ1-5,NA,TGTGCCAGCAGCCATACTAATCAGCCCCAGCATTTT,CASSHTNQPQHF
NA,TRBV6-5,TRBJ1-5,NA,TGTGCCAGCAGTTATTCAGGGGGCAATCAGCCCCAGCATTTT,CASSYSGGNQPQHF
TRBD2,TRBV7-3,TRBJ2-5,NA,TGTGCCAGCAGCTTCGGCGGGAGGGCGGGAGAGACCCAGTACTTC,CASSFGGRAGETQYF